The clone carrying this T cell receptor beta chain was counted a few times. Its specificity is unknown. The record originates from a study of vaccination and CD4 T cells after COVID-19. The wider study: Overlapping peptides of the spike proteins of SARS-CoV-2, HCoV-NL63, HCoV-OC43 and HCoV-229E were used for cell stimulation.

The treatment was: approximately nine-day PBMC culture with coronavirus spike peptide pools or control peptides (ViraFEST assay). PCR tests turned positive between March and December 2020, before US Alpha, Beta and Delta variants. CDR3 length: 13 residues. The V end lost 5 bases, the J end lost 5 bases, and 10 bases lay between the germline ends. In germline, CDR1 is SGHTA, CDR2 FQGTGA. Oncomine TCR Beta short-read sequencing was applied to DNA from cultured CD4+ T cells. TCRdb re-called the PCR reads through MiXCR, storing one row per CDR3 protein. Of thousands of distinct CDR3 sequences in the sample, 45% to 60% are singletons; the top ten hold 6% to 8.5%.

The V gene is TRBV7-3, the J gene TRBJ1-5; D is unresolved. Sequencing input: CD4+ T cells from blood, cultured in vitro. The receptor's source is a human donor who had recovered from COVID-19. CDR3 residues: CASSLSRDQPQHF. The CDR3 region has the DNA TGTGCCAGCAGCCTCTCCCGGGATCAGCCCCAGCATTTT.